The clone carrying this T cell receptor beta chain is medium-sized in the sample. CDR1 MGHRA and CDR2 YSYEKL come from the germline V gene. V lost 4 bases, J lost 4 bases, and 17 bases lay in between. CDR3 size: 15 residues. 5'RACE generated cDNA with 10-nucleotide random UMIs. The yield of each sequencing run was over 160 million TCR-beta sequences from 15-18 subjects. TCRdb fed the 5' RACE reads into MiXCR, producing one record per CDR3 protein. The table has roughly 100,000 distinct CDR3 sequences, 10% to 13% seen once; the top ten hold approximately 3.1%. Specified time point: longitudinal time-point 3. Unsorted libraries were prepared from 2 million PBMCs held at -80 C. This entry comes from a study of neurological immune-mediated disorders.

The sequenced material came from PBMCs. The chain combines TRBV4-1 with TRBJ2-7, with D tentatively TRBD1 (5 bases). This receptor was identified in a female donor with HTLV-1-associated myelopathy (HAM/TSP). The CDR3, as DNA: TGCGCCAGCAGCCGGACGACAGATACACTTTACGAGCAGTACTTC. This gives the protein CASSRTTDTLYEQYF.